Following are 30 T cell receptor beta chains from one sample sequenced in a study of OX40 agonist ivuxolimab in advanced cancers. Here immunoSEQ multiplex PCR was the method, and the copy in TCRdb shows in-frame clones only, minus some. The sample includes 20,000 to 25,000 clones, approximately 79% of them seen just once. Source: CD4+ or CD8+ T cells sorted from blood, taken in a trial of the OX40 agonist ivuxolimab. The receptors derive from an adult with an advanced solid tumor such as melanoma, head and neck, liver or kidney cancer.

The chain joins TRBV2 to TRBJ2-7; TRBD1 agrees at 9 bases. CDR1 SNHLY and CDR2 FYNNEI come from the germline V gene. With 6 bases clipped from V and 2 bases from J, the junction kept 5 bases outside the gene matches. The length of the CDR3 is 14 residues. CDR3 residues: CASSPGQGPYEQYF. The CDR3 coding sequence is TGTGCCAGCAGCCCGGGACAGGGCCCCTACGAGCAGTACTTC.

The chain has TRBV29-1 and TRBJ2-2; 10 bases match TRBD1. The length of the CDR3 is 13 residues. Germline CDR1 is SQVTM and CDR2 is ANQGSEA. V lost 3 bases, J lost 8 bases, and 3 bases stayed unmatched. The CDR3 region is CSVERDRGGELFF. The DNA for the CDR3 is TGCAGCGTTGAGAGGGACAGGGGAGGGGAGCTGTTTTTT.

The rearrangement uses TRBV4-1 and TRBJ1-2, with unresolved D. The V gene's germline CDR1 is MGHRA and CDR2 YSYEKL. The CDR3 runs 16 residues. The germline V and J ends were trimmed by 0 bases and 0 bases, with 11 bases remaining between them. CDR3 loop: CASSQDGGSANYGYTF. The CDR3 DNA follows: TGCGCCAGCAGCCAAGATGGTGGCTCAGCTAACTATGGCTACACCTTC.

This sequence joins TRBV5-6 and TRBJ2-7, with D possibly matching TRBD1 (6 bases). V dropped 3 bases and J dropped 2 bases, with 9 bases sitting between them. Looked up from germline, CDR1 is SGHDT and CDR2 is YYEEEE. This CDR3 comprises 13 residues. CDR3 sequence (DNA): TGTGCCAGCAGCTGGGGACATCCCTACGAGCAGTACTTC. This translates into CASSWGHPYEQYF.

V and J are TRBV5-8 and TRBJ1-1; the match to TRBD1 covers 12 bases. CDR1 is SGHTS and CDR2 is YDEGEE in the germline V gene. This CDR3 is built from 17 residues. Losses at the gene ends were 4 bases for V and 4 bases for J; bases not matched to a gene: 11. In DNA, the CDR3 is TGTGCCAGCAGCCCGGGACAGGGGGCGAGTTTGTCCACTGAAGCTTTCTTT. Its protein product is CASSPGQGASLSTEAFF.

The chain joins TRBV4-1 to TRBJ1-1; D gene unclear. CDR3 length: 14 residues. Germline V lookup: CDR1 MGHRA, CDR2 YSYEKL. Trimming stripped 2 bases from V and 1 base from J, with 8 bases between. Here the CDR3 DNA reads TGCGCCAGCAGCCAACAGAGACAGAACACTGAAGCTTTCTTT. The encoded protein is CASSQQRQNTEAFF.

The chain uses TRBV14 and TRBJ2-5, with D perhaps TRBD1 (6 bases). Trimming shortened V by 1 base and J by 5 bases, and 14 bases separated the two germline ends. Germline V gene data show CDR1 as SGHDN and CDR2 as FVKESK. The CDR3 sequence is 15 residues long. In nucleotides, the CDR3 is TGTGCCAGCAGCCAAGTTGGCGGCAGGGGTGAGACCCAGTACTTC. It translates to CASSQVGGRGETQYF.

The CDR3 nucleotides read TGTGCCAGCAGTGAGACGGGCTACGAGCAGTACTTC. This sequence encodes CASSETGYEQYF. V usage is TRBV6-1 and J usage is TRBJ2-7; D is unclear. Trimming pared 3 bases from V and 3 bases from J, leaving 6 bases between. CDR3 size: 12 residues. CDR1 MNHNS and CDR2 SASEGT come from the germline V gene.

This CDR3 reads CASSMSGTGGYQPQHF. The CDR3 coding sequence is TGTGCCAGCAGCATGTCCGGGACGGGGGGTTATCAGCCCCAGCATTTT. The chain couples TRBV7-2 to TRBJ1-5, with a weak D call TRBD1 (5 bases). Trimming pared 5 bases from V and 5 bases from J, leaving 19 bases between. The CDR3 has 16 residues. From germline, CDR1 is SGHTA and CDR2 FQGNSA.

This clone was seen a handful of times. CDR3 sequence: CSVMGQTSTDTQYF. DNA of the CDR3: TGCAGCGTAATGGGACAGACTAGCACAGATACGCAGTATTTT. This sequence joins TRBV29-1 and TRBJ2-3; TRBD1 matches at 7 bases. The J segment lost 0 bases and the V segment lost 6 bases, leaving 6 bases of the junction unmatched. This CDR3 is 14 amino acids long. Germline loops: CDR1 SQVTM, CDR2 ANQGSEA.

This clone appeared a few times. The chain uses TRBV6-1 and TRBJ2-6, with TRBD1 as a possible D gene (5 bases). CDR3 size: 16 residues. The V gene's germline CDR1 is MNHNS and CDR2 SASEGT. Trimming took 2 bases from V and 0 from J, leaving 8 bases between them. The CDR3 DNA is TGTGCCAGCAGTGAATCCCAGGGCTCTGGGGCCAACGTCCTGACTTTC. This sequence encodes CASSESQGSGANVLTF.

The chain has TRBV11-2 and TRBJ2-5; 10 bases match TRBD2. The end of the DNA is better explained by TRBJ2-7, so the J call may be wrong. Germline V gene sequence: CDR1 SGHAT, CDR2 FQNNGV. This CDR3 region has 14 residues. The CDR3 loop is CASSMVASGSEQYF. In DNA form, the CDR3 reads TGTGCCAGCAGCATGGTGGCTAGCGGGAGCGAGCAGTACTTC.

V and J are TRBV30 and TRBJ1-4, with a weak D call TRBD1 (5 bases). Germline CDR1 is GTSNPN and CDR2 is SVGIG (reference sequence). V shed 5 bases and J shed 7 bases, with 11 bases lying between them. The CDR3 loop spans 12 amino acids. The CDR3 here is CAWAQGSEKLFF. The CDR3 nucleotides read TGTGCCTGGGCGCAGGGAAGTGAAAAACTGTTTTTT. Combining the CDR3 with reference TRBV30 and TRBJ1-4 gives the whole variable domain SQTIHQWPATLVQPVGSPLSLECTVEGTSNPNLYWYRQAAGRGLQLLFYSVGIGQISSEVPQNLSASRPQDRQFILSSKKLLLSDSGFYLCAWAQGSEKLFFGSGTQLSVL.

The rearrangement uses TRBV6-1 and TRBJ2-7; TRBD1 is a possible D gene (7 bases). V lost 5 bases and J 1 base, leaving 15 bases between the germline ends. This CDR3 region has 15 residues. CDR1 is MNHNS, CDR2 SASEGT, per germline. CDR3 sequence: CASSPGGTVSYEQYF. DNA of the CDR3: TGTGCCAGCAGTCCAGGCGGGACAGTTTCCTACGAGCAGTACTTC.

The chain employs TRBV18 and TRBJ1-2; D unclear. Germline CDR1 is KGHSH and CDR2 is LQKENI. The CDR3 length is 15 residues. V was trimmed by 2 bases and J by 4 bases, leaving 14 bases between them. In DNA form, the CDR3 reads TGTGCCAGCTCACCATGGAAACAGCCAGTCTATGGCTACACCTTC. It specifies CASSPWKQPVYGYTF.

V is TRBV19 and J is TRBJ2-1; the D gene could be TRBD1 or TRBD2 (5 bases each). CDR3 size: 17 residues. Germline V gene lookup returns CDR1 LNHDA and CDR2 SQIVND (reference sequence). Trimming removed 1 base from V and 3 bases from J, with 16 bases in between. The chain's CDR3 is CASSIVGAGSGYNEQFF. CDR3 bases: TGTGCCAGTAGTATAGTCGGGGCAGGGTCGGGCTACAATGAGCAGTTCTTC.

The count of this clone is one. CDR3 bases: TGTGCCAGCAGCTTGATCCTAGTGAACACTGAAGCTTTCTTT. It yields the protein CASSLILVNTEAFF. The chain uses TRBV5-6 and TRBJ1-1; D is undetermined. The CDR3 is 14 amino acids. V lost 1 base to trimming and J lost 0 bases, with 7 bases between them. Germline V gene sequence: CDR1 SGHDT, CDR2 YYEEEE.

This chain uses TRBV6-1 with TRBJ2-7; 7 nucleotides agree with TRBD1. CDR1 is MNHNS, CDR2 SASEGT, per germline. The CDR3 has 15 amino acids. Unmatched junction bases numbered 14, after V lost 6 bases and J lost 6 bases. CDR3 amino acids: CASRATIGYRGEQYF. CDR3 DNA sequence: TGTGCCAGCAGAGCGACAATTGGATACAGGGGCGAGCAGTACTTC.

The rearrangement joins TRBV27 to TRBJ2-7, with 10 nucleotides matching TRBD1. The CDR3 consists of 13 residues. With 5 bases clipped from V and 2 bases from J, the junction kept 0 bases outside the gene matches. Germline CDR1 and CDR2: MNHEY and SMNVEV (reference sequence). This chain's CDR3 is CASSDRGPYEQYF. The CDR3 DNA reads TGTGCCAGCAGTGACAGGGGGCCCTACGAGCAGTACTTC.

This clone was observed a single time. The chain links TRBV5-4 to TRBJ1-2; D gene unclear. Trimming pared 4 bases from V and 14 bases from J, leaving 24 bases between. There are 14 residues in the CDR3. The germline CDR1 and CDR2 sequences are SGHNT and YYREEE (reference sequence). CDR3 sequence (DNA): TGTGCCAGCAGCCCCCCCCTGGACGGATCTCCACTGACCTTC. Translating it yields CASSPPLDGSPLTF.

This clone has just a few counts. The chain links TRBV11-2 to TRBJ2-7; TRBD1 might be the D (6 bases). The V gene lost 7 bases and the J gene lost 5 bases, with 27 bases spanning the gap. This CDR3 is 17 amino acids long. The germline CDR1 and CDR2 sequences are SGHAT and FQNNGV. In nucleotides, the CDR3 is TGTGCCAGCACCCGGTCAATAGGGGGATTTGGTATACACGAGCAGTACTTC. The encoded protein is CASTRSIGGFGIHEQYF.

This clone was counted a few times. The CDR3 DNA reads TGTGCCAGCAGCCGGAACCAGGGGCCCCTCTCCTATAATTCACCCCTCCACTTT. Translating gives CASSRNQGPLSYNSPLHF. The chain joins TRBV7-2 to TRBJ1-6; weak D call: TRBD1 (6 bases). The CDR3 runs to 18 residues. The germline gives CDR1 SGHTA, CDR2 FQGNSA. The V end lost 5 bases, the J end lost 0 bases, and 17 bases lay between the germline ends.

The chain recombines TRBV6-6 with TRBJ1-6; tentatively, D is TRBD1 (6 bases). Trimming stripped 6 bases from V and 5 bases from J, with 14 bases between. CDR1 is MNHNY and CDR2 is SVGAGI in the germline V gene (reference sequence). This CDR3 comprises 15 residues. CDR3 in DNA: TGTGCCAGCAGCCCGCCAGGGGTTCATAATTCACCCCTCCACTTT. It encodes CASSPPGVHNSPLHF.

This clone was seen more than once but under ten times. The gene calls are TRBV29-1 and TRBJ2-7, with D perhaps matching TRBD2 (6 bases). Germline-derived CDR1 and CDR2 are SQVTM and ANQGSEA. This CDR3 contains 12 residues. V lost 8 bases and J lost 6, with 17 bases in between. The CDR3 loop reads CSTVSGGSEQYF. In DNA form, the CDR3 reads TGCAGCACTGTTTCCGGGGGTTCCGAGCAGTACTTC.

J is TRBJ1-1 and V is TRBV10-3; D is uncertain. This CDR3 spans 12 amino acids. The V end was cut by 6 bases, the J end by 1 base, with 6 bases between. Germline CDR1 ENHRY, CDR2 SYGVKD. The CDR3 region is CAIRGKNTEAFF. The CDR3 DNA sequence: TGTGCCATCAGAGGAAAGAACACTGAAGCTTTCTTT.

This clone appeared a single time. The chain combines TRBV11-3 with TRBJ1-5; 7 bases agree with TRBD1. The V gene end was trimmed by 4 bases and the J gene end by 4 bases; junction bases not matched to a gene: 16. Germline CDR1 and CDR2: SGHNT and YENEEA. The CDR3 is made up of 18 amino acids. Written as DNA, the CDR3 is TGTGCCAGCAGCTCCATAGGTGGGGGGAGGGGGCGGAATCAGCCCCAGCATTTT. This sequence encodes CASSSIGGGRGRNQPQHF.

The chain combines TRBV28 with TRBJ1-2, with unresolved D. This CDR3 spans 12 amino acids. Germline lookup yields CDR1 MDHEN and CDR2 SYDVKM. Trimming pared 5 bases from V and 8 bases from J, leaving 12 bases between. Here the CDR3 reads CASSQDWRGYTF. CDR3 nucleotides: TGTGCCAGCAGTCAAGATTGGCGAGGCTACACCTTC.

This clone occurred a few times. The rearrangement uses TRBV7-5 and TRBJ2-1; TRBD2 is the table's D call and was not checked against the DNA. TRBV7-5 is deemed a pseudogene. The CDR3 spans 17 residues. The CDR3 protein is CVRSLNWPRSSYNEQFF. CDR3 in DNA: TGTGTCAGAAGCTTAAATTGGCCGCGGAGCTCCTACAATGAGCAGTTCTTC.

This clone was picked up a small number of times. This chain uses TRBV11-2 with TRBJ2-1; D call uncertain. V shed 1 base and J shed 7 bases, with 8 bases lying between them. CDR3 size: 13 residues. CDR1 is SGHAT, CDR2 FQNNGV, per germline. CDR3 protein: CASSLAASNEQFF. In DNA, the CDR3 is TGTGCCAGCAGCTTAGCGGCCTCTAATGAGCAGTTCTTC.

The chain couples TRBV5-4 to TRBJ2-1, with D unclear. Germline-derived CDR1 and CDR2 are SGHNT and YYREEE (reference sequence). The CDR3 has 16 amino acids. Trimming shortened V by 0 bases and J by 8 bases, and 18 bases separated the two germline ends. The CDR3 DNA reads TGTGCCAGCAGCTTGGTTAAAATATCCGGGTACGATGAGCAGTTCTTC. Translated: CASSLVKISGYDEQFF.